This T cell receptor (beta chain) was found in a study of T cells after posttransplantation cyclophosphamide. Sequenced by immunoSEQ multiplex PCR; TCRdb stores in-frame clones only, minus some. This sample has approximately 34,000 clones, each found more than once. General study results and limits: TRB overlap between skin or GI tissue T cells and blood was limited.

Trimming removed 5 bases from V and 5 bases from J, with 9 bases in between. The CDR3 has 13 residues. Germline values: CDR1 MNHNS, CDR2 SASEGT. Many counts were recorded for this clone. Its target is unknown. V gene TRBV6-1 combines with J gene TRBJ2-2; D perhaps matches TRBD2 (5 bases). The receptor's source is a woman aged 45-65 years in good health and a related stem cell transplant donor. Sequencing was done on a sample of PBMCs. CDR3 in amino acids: CASSSTGTGELFF. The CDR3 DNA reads TGTGCCAGCAGTTCGACGGGGACCGGGGAGCTGTTTTTT.